Shown below are 29 T cell receptor beta chains from a single sample sequenced in a study of graft-versus-host responses after intestinal transplantation. The table came from immunoSEQ multiplex PCR; TCRdb's copy has only in-frame clones and leaves some out. Counted here are around 96,000 clones, 90% occurring once; the ten biggest clones make up roughly 15%. Sequenced material: PBMCs, taken roughly 68 weeks after intestinal transplant. These TCRs come from a human patient who received an intestinal transplant, so some T cells may come from the graft donor.

This clone was recorded once. The V and J genes are TRBV12-5 and TRBJ1-5; a weak D match, TRBD1 (6 bases). The CDR3 sequence is 15 residues long. The V and J ends lost 1 base and 0 bases respectively, with 7 bases between them. Germline values: CDR1 LGHNT, CDR2 FRNRAP. The DNA for the CDR3 is TGTGCTAGTGGTTTGGGGGACATTAGCAATCAGCCCCAGCATTTT. Amino acids: CASGLGDISNQPQHF.

In the case of this clone: At the DNA level, this CDR3 is encoded by other sequences in the same sample as well. This chain connects TRBV9 to TRBJ1-1; the D is unclear. In germline, CDR1 is SGDLS, CDR2 YYNGEE. Deletions cut 1 base from V and 1 base from J, with 5 bases between. The CDR3 has 13 residues. The CDR3 region has the DNA TGTGCCAGCAGCGTATGGGGGAACACTGAAGCTTTCTTT. Protein sequence: CASSVWGNTEAFF.

The chain uses TRBV7-9 and TRBJ1-1; D call uncertain. Per germline, CDR1 SEHNR and CDR2 FQNEAQ (reference sequence). Trimming shortened V by 4 bases and J by 1 base, and 1 base separated the two germline ends. The CDR3 contains 11 residues. For the CDR3, the DNA is TGTGCCAGCAGCTGGAACACTGAAGCTTTCTTT. It yields the protein CASSWNTEAFF.

The V gene is TRBV5-1, the J gene TRBJ2-4; 8 positions match TRBD2. In germline, CDR1 is SGHRS, CDR2 YFSETQ. The CDR3 has 16 amino acids. V lost 0 bases and J lost 4; bases outside the gene matches: 6. CDR3 coding DNA: TGCGCCAGCAGCTTGGAGGTAGCGGGGCCAAAAAACATTCAGTACTTC. It codes for CASSLEVAGPKNIQYF.

V is TRBV4-1 and J is TRBJ2-3; D may be TRBD1 (6 bases). This CDR3 region has 14 residues. V was trimmed by 1 base and J by 6 bases, leaving 11 bases between them. Looked up from germline, CDR1 is MGHRA and CDR2 is YSYEKL. The CDR3 nucleotides are TGCGCCAGCAGCCAAGCTGTGGACAGTGATACGCAGTATTTT. Translation gives CASSQAVDSDTQYF.

As DNA, the CDR3 is TGTGCCAGCACCTCTTCGGGGGTTTTGGGGACTGAAGCTTTCTTT. It is translated as CASTSSGVLGTEAFF. The chain recombines TRBV9 with TRBJ1-1; possible D gene TRBD1, 5 bases. Germline V gene lookup returns CDR1 SGDLS and CDR2 YYNGEE. Trimming removed 6 bases from V and 5 bases from J, with 20 bases in between. The CDR3 sequence is 15 residues long.

CDR3 loop: CASSATGTGVFQPQHF. Here the CDR3 DNA reads TGTGCCAGCTCAGCCACAGGAACCGGGGTTTTTCAGCCCCAGCATTTT. The chain is built from TRBV18 and TRBJ1-5, with D possibly being TRBD1 (5 bases). Germline CDR1 is KGHSH and CDR2 is LQKENI. Trimming shortened V by 5 bases and J by 6 bases, and 20 bases separated the two germline ends. The CDR3 extends over 16 amino acids.

This clone has just a few counts. The genes are TRBV21-1 and TRBJ2-7; the DNA was not used to check the table's D call, TRBD1. TRBV21-1 counts as a pseudogene. This CDR3 is built from 15 residues. The DNA of the CDR3 is TGTGCCAGCAGCAATCCGCCAGGGGGCTACTACGAGCAGTACTTC. It translates to CASSNPPGGYYEQYF.

This chain joins TRBV5-6 and TRBJ1-3; D is unresolved. The CDR3 length is 16 residues. Per the germline V gene, CDR1 is SGHDT and CDR2 is YYEEEE. The V end was cut by 2 bases, the J end by 5 bases, with 17 bases between. The CDR3 sequence is CASSFGPHSPRNTIYF. In DNA, the CDR3 is TGTGCCAGCAGCTTCGGACCTCATTCCCCCCGAAACACCATATATTTT.

J is TRBJ2-7 and V is TRBV10-1; no clear D. V gave up 2 bases and J gave up 4 bases, with 15 bases separating them. This CDR3 spans 15 amino acids. Germline V gene data show CDR1 as WNHNN and CDR2 as SYGVQD (reference sequence). CDR3 loop: CASSEVGRWNYEQYF. The CDR3 region has the DNA TGCGCCAGCAGTGAGGTCGGCAGGTGGAATTACGAGCAGTACTTC.

This rearrangement joins TRBV6-5 to TRBJ1-4, with 11 bases lining up with TRBD1. J gave up 6 bases and V 6 bases, and 6 bases lay outside the gene matches. This CDR3 spans 15 amino acids. Germline lookup yields CDR1 MNHEY and CDR2 SVGAGI. CDR3 sequence reads: CASSQPGQGDEKLFF. CDR3 sequence (DNA): TGTGCCAGCAGCCAGCCGGGACAGGGGGATGAAAAACTGTTTTTT.

The chain employs TRBV5-4 and TRBJ1-2; 9 positions agree with TRBD1. The V and J ends lost 3 bases and 7 bases, in that order; junction bases with no gene match: 7. The CDR3 covers 14 residues. CDR1 and CDR2 (germline): SGHNT, YYREEE (reference sequence). The CDR3 here is CASSSEQGARGYTF. CDR3 nucleotide sequence: TGTGCCAGCAGCTCGGAACAGGGGGCCCGTGGCTACACCTTC.

The CDR3 DNA follows: TGCGCCAGCAGCCTCGGGACCGGCACAGATACGCAGTATTTT. Residues: CASSLGTGTDTQYF. The chain couples TRBV5-1 to TRBJ2-3; D may be TRBD1 or TRBD2 (5 bases each). Between the trimmed V and J ends, which lost 4 bases and 1 base, there was a span of 10 bases. The CDR3 is made up of 14 amino acids. Germline lookup yields CDR1 SGHRS and CDR2 YFSETQ.

V and J are TRBV9 and TRBJ2-3; D is uncertain. The CDR3 has 13 residues. Per the germline V gene, CDR1 is SGDLS and CDR2 is YYNGEE. V lost 0 bases to trimming and J lost 5 bases, with 7 bases between them. The CDR3 DNA reads TGTGCCAGCAGCGTAGGGAGTGGAGATACGCAGTATTTT. Amino acid sequence: CASSVGSGDTQYF.

The chain carries TRBV9 and TRBJ1-1, with 10 positions matching TRBD1. The CDR3 is made up of 17 amino acids. The V segment lost 1 base and the J segment 4 bases; nucleotides outside the gene matches: 10. The germline V gene has CDR1 SGDLS and CDR2 YYNGEE. The CDR3 reads CASSVPQDRGSVTEAFF. CDR3 DNA: TGTGCCAGCAGCGTACCCCAGGACAGGGGGTCGGTCACTGAAGCTTTCTTT.

The rearrangement joins TRBV2 to TRBJ1-1; D possibly corresponds to TRBD1 (6 bases). Germline loops: CDR1 SNHLY, CDR2 FYNNEI. Trimming took 4 bases from V and 11 from J, leaving 20 bases between them. The CDR3 covers 14 residues. In DNA form, the CDR3 reads TGTGCCAGCAGTGTTGGGCAGGGGAAATTTGTGGCTTTCTTT. It yields the protein CASSVGQGKFVAFF.

This chain links TRBV4-2 with TRBJ2-4; 8 bases align to TRBD2. The CDR3 runs to 20 residues. Germline V gene data show CDR1 as LGHNA and CDR2 as YNFKEQ. With V trimmed by 0 bases and J by 1 base, 14 bases remained unmatched. CDR3 bases: TGTGCCAGCAGCCAAGATTTTCATTTGTTAGCGGGGAGGGCCAAAAACATTCAGTACTTC. As protein: CASSQDFHLLAGRAKNIQYF.

Notes on this clone: One end of the junction varies from germline; a read error may be responsible. The rearrangement links TRBV6-4 to TRBJ1-1; 7 bases line up with TRBD1. Germline CDR1 MRHNA, CDR2 SNTAGT. CDR3 length equals 13 residues. The CDR3 region is CARRGDGNTEAFF. The CDR3 DNA sequence: TGTGCCCGCAGGGGGGACGGTAACACTGAAGCTTTCTTT.

This chain uses TRBV6-5 with TRBJ1-2; D remains unclear. CDR1 and CDR2 from the germline V gene are MNHEY and SVGAGI. This CDR3 is built from 13 residues. The germline V and J ends were trimmed by 8 bases and 3 bases, with 13 bases remaining between them. The DNA for the CDR3 is TGTGCCAGCCTGAGCCAGGATCACTATGGCTACACCTTC. Translated, it gives CASLSQDHYGYTF.

The chain recombines TRBV7-3 with TRBJ1-6; D gene unclear. From germline, CDR1 is SGHTA and CDR2 FQGTGA. Trimming left V 0 bases short and J 10 bases short, with 13 bases between. CDR3 length: 15 residues. The CDR3 nucleotides are TGTGCCAGCAGCTTAACCGCCTGGGAGGGATCACCCCTCCACTTT. This sequence encodes CASSLTAWEGSPLHF.

This chain links TRBV7-2 with TRBJ2-1; no clear D gene. The CDR3 totals 14 residues. Germline lookup yields CDR1 SGHTA and CDR2 FQGNSA. V was shortened by 5 bases and J by 5 bases, with 13 bases between the two germline ends. The CDR3 region is CASSPARWDNEQFF. CDR3 sequence (DNA): TGTGCCAGCAGCCCCGCGAGGTGGGACAATGAGCAGTTCTTC.

The chain employs TRBV11-1 and TRBJ1-1; D possibly corresponds to TRBD1 (6 bases). The CDR3 has 15 residues. Germline-derived CDR1 and CDR2 are SGHAT and FQDESV (reference sequence). Trimming stripped 2 bases from V and 6 bases from J, with 16 bases between. CDR3 bases: TGTGCCAGCAGCTTATGGGGGGGCGCGGAGGCTGAAGCTTTCTTT. Translated, it gives CASSLWGGAEAEAFF.

The rearrangement links TRBV19 to TRBJ1-1, with TRBD1 as a possible D gene (5 bases). The ends were cut back, 0 bases at V and 1 base at J, with 12 bases in the middle. The CDR3 sequence is 16 residues long. Germline loops: CDR1 LNHDA, CDR2 SQIVND (reference sequence). The CDR3 nucleotides are TGTGCCAGTAGTATAGATTGGGGGGACCCGAACACTGAAGCTTTCTTT. The encoded protein is CASSIDWGDPNTEAFF.

Written as DNA, the CDR3 is TGCGCCAGCAGCTCAGACTTGACAGGCTCTGGAAACACCATATATTTT. It codes for CASSSDLTGSGNTIYF. J is TRBJ1-3 and V is TRBV5-1; possible D gene TRBD1, 6 bases. Germline V gives CDR1 SGHRS, CDR2 YFSETQ. V was clipped by 3 bases and J by 0 bases, with 13 bases between them. The CDR3 has 16 residues.

J is TRBJ1-3 and V is TRBV12-5; D is unclear. From germline, CDR1 is LGHNT and CDR2 FRNRAP. The CDR3 has 14 amino acids. Trimming left V 0 bases short and J 4 bases short, with 7 bases between. In DNA, the CDR3 is TGTGCTAGTGGTTTGGTATTGGGAGGAAACACCATATATTTT. Encoded protein: CASGLVLGGNTIYF.

J is TRBJ1-1 and V is TRBV15; 9 bases map to TRBD1. Germline V gives CDR1 LNHNV, CDR2 YYDKDF (reference sequence). V was pared by 5 bases and J by 4 bases, with 11 bases of the junction left unmatched. This CDR3 has 16 residues. CDR3 in DNA: TGTGCCACCAGCGGGCCCGGGACAGGGTCCTTCACTGAAGCTTTCTTT. Protein: CATSGPGTGSFTEAFF.

The genes are TRBV27 and TRBJ1-5; 11 bases align to TRBD1. The germline gives CDR1 MNHEY, CDR2 SMNVEV (reference sequence). The trim removed 5 bases at V and 0 bases at J, leaving 9 bases unmatched. CDR3 length: 18 amino acids. CDR3 in DNA: TGTGCCAGCAGTAAGTTCGGGACAGGGGGACTTAGCAATCAGCCCCAGCATTTT. Translating gives CASSKFGTGGLSNQPQHF.

This clone was seen once. This chain joins TRBV28 and TRBJ1-2; 12 positions agree with TRBD1. V was clipped by 3 bases and J by 4 bases; unmatched bases: 6. Germline CDR1 and CDR2: MDHEN and SYDVKM. The CDR3 is 16 amino acids. In DNA form, the CDR3 reads TGTGCCAGCAGTTTTGCCGGGACAGGGGGCTCCTATGGCTACACCTTC. Its translation: CASSFAGTGGSYGYTF.

CDR3 amino acids: CASSQGRRIDFNEQFF. Here the CDR3 DNA reads TGCGCCAGCAGCCAAGGGCGTAGGATAGACTTCAATGAGCAGTTCTTC. The chain joins TRBV4-1 to TRBJ2-1, with D uncertain. The CDR3 sequence is 16 residues long. Trimming took 1 base from V and 6 from J, leaving 16 bases between them. Germline V lookup: CDR1 MGHRA, CDR2 YSYEKL.